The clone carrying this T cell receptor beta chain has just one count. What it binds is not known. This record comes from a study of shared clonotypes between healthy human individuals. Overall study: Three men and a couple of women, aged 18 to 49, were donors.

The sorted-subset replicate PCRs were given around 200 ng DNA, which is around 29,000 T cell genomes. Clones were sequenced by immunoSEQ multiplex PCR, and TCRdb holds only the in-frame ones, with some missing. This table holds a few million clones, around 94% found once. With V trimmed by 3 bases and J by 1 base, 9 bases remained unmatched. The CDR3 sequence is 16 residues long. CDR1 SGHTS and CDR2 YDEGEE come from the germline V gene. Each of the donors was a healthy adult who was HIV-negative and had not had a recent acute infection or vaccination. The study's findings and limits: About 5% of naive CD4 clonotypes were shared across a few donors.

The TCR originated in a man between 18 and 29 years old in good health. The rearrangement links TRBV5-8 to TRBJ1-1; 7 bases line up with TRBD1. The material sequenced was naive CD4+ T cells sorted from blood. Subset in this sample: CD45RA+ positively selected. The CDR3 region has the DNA TGTGCCAGCAGCTCCGTTTCTAGGACAGGGAACACTGAAGCTTTCTTT. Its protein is CASSSVSRTGNTEAFF.